This entry is about one TCR beta chain. In the same sample, other DNA sequences code for this CDR3. The record originates from a study of blood T cell repertoires in COVID-19. Study as a whole: COVID-19 samples, acute and convalescent, were from the United States, Italy and Spain. In each case, the material was cDNA or gDNA derived from T cells, B-cell-depleted T cells, or PBMCs.

Per germline, CDR1 SGHRS and CDR2 YFSETQ. J gave up 7 bases and V 1 base, and 2 bases lay outside the gene matches. The CDR3 is made up of 14 amino acids. Authors' data handling: Reference gene primer amplification gave nucleated cell count estimates. The table came from immunoSEQ multiplex PCR; TCRdb's copy has only in-frame clones and leaves some out. D and trimming come from the DNA, and the V and J calls and clone size come from that table. The data hold about 64,000 clones, with approximately 90% observed a single time. This chain joins TRBV5-1 and TRBJ1-6, with 7 bases matching TRBD1. The sample was peripheral blood. This clonotype was obtained from a human donor in a cohort sampled during active COVID-19. The CDR3: CASSLQGGNSPLHF. The CDR3 DNA follows: TGCGCCAGCAGCTTGCAGGGGGGAAATTCACCCCTCCACTTT. The complete variable domain, with remaining parts taken from reference TRBV5-1 and TRBJ1-6, reads KAGVTQTPRYLIKTRGQQVTLSCSPISGHRSVSWYQQTPGQGLQFLFEYFSETQRNKGNFPGRFSGRQFSNSRSEMNVSTLELGDSALYLCASSLQGGNSPLHFGNGTRLTVT.